This T cell receptor beta chain was sequenced in a study of blood T cell repertoires in COVID-19. Background on the study: The United States, Italy and Spain provided the acute and convalescent COVID-19 samples. T cells, B-cell-depleted T cells, or PBMCs supplied cDNA or gDNA.

Original handling: Scientists estimated how many nucleated cells there were by amplifying reference gene primers. Libraries were prepared by immunoSEQ multiplex PCR; TCRdb keeps only in-frame clonotypes and omits some of them. Clone size and the V and J calls come from that table; the DNA yielded D and trimming. The sample records 130,000 to 150,000 clones, 88% being singletons. Per the germline V gene, CDR1 is SGHAT and CDR2 is FQDESV (reference sequence). Trimming took 3 bases from V and 6 from J; bases not matched to a gene: 8. CDR3 length equals 15 residues. Material for sequencing was peripheral blood. The sequence was obtained from a woman between 50 and 59 years old with acute or convalescent COVID-19. This chain uses TRBV11-1 with TRBJ2-1; 7 positions match TRBD2. The CDR3 region is CASSFFRGEANEQFF. The DNA of the CDR3 is TGTGCCAGCAGCTTCTTCCGGGGGGAGGCCAATGAGCAGTTCTTC.